This TCR beta chain is from a study of blood T cells in healthy people across ages. The wider study: Template switching retrieved approximately one barcoded beta molecule for each two T cells.

This clonotype was recorded at least ten times. Its antigen is unidentified. PCR was performed a second time for 7 to 11 cycles using a sample-barcoded 5' primer and a J-beta primer mix. TCRdb re-called the 5' RACE reads with MiXCR, one entry per CDR3 protein. The sample includes 650,000 to 700,000 distinct CDR3 sequences, 52% seen only once; the top ten take about 14%. Regarding the study as a whole: TCR beta diversity tracked closely with naive T cell percentage.

Per sample, no less than 5.5 micrograms of total RNA were extracted. The germline gives CDR1 MGHRA, CDR2 YSYEKL. This CDR3 has 15 amino acids. V was shortened by 3 bases and J by 3 bases, with 14 bases between the two germline ends. The receptor was isolated from a woman older than 75 in good health. This chain links TRBV4-1 with TRBJ2-5; a possible D gene is TRBD2 (6 bases). Sequencing input: blood. CDR3 DNA: TGCGCCAGCAGCCATACTAGCCTATTTAAAGAGACCCAGTACTTC. Amino acids: CASSHTSLFKETQYF.